Below are 8 T cell receptor beta chains sequenced from a single sample in a study of TIL therapy for anti-PD-1-resistant metastatic lung cancer. Sequencing used immunoSEQ v3. The assay was immunoSEQ multiplex PCR, and TCRdb's table has in-frame clones only and misses some. In the table there are 45,000 to 75,000 clones, roughly 91% of which are singletons. Stated time point: pre-treatment sample, taken before nivolumab and TIL therapy. Source: blood, taken at baseline. These receptors came from a person aged 25 to 79 with non-small cell lung cancer.

The chain uses TRBV18 and TRBJ2-6; D possibly matches TRBD1 or TRBD2 (5 bases each). V lost 2 bases and J 0 bases, leaving 11 bases between the germline ends. The CDR3 consists of 17 residues. Germline V gene lookup returns CDR1 KGHSH and CDR2 LQKENI. The CDR3 bases are TGTGCCAGCTCACCAGGGACGGCATCCTCTGGGGCCAACGTCCTGACTTTC. This codes for CASSPGTASSGANVLTF.

The gene calls are TRBV18 and TRBJ2-7, with a tentative D call TRBD2 (6 bases). The V and J ends lost 3 bases and 4 bases respectively, with 13 bases between them. The CDR3 contains 14 residues. Germline lookup yields CDR1 KGHSH and CDR2 LQKENI. The CDR3 sequence is CASSPGWRVYEQYF. The CDR3 DNA sequence: TGTGCCAGCTCACCGGGCTGGAGGGTTTACGAGCAGTACTTC.

This clone was observed once. V gene TRBV29-1 combines with J gene TRBJ2-2; 9 nucleotides align to TRBD2. This CDR3 region has 16 residues. V dropped 3 bases and J dropped 4; count of bases not matched to a gene: 9. CDR1 and CDR2 (germline): SQVTM, ANQGSEA. CDR3 nucleotide sequence: TGCAGCGTTGAGGGCGGGAGGGCCGAGGGCACCGGGGAGCTGTTTTTT. Its protein is CSVEGGRAEGTGELFF.

This clone appeared a single time. The V call is TRBV2, the J call TRBJ1-4; D unresolved. V dropped 7 bases and J dropped 4 bases, with 10 bases sitting between them. Germline loops: CDR1 SNHLY, CDR2 FYNNEI. The CDR3 totals 13 residues. CDR3 in DNA: TGTGCCAGCAAACCTCTGGGTAATGAAAAACTGTTTTTT. Its translation is CASKPLGNEKLFF.

The V call is TRBV9, the J call TRBJ2-3, with 12 nucleotides matching TRBD2. The length of the CDR3 is 19 residues. Trimming cost V 1 base and J 1 base; bases outside gene matches: 10. Germline loops: CDR1 SGDLS, CDR2 YYNGEE. The CDR3 nucleotides read TGTGCCAGCAGCGTAAGGCTAGCGGGGGGGAGCGAGGGCACAGATACGCAGTATTTT. This codes for CASSVRLAGGSEGTDTQYF.

This clone appeared a few times. The chain carries TRBV6-1 and TRBJ2-2; 9 positions agree with TRBD1. Germline V gives CDR1 MNHNS, CDR2 SASEGT. Trimming removed 0 bases from V and 6 bases from J; junction bases left unmatched: 5. The CDR3 length is 16 residues. CDR3 coding DNA: TGTGCCAGCAGTGAAGCCGGGACAGGGCGGCCCGGGGAGCTGTTTTTT. Translating it yields CASSEAGTGRPGELFF.

The gene calls are TRBV7-9 and TRBJ2-2, with D possibly TRBD2 on 6 matching bases. This CDR3 region has 16 residues. Trimming removed 5 bases at V and 5 bases at J, with 18 bases between. Germline-derived CDR1 and CDR2 are SEHNR and FQNEAQ (reference sequence). This chain's CDR3 is CASSDTRGLGTGELFF. CDR3 DNA: TGTGCCAGCAGCGATACCCGGGGGTTAGGGACCGGGGAGCTGTTTTTT.

The CDR3 nucleotides read TGTGCCAGCAGCCAAGATGCCGAGCGGTACGACAATGAGCAGTTCTTC. The encoded protein is CASSQDAERYDNEQFF. The chain has TRBV4-2 and TRBJ2-1, with D possibly matching TRBD2 (5 bases). The CDR3 covers 16 residues. CDR1 and CDR2 from the germline V gene are LGHNA and YNFKEQ. V lost 0 bases, J lost 5 bases, and 14 bases lay in between.